The 26 T cell receptor beta chains below were found in one sample sequenced in a study of Ad26.COV2.S vaccination and SARS-CoV-2 variants. Data came from immunoSEQ multiplex PCR; TCRdb stores just in-frame clones and leaves some out. The sample contains about 330,000 clones, 90% of which appear only once. Treatment noted: over 15 received Ad26.COV2.S at low or high dose, single or two shots; roughly five received placebo; per-sample allocation not given. Samples analyzed were those drawn on day 63 after the first vaccine or placebo injection. The source material was peripheral blood, sampled in a trial of Ad26.COV2.S vaccine versus placebo. Source of these receptors: a person aged 18-60 years who received the Ad26.COV2.S COVID-19 vaccine or a placebo.

This chain uses TRBV9 with TRBJ2-2; D is possibly TRBD2 (5 bases). V lost 0 bases and J lost 0, with 9 bases in between. Per germline, CDR1 SGDLS and CDR2 YYNGEE. The length of the CDR3 is 16 residues. CDR3 nucleotides: TGTGCCAGCAGCGTAGAAATAGCGTCGAACACCGGGGAGCTGTTTTTT. Translating it yields CASSVEIASNTGELFF.

This clone is a singleton in its sample. J is TRBJ1-5 and V is TRBV6-2 or TRBV6-3, with D unresolved. The CDR3 consists of 16 residues. Germline CDR1 is MNHEY and CDR2 is SVGEGT. With 7 bases removed from V and 0 bases from J, the gap between germline ends came to 16 bases. In DNA form, the CDR3 reads TGTGCCAGCACCCCCCACGATGGATATAGCAATCAGCCCCAGCATTTT. Translated, it gives CASTPHDGYSNQPQHF.

The chain is built from TRBV6-5 and TRBJ1-2, with 7 bases aligning to TRBD1. CDR3 length: 11 residues. Unmatched junction bases numbered 1, after V lost 8 bases and J lost 4 bases. CDR1 MNHEY and CDR2 SVGAGI come from the germline V gene. The CDR3 nucleotides are TGTGCCAGCGGGGACAGCTATGGCTACACCTTC. Protein sequence: CASGDSYGYTF.

The V and J genes are TRBV5-6 and TRBJ1-1; possibly TRBD1 for D (6 bases). V was shortened by 1 base and J by 1 base, with 11 bases between the two germline ends. Germline CDR1 reads SGHDT; CDR2 reads YYEEEE. The CDR3 extends over 15 amino acids. CDR3 sequence: CASSLQGMGNTEAFF. The CDR3 DNA follows: TGTGCCAGCAGCTTGCAGGGGATGGGGAACACTGAAGCTTTCTTT. The full variable domain, its missing parts supplied by reference TRBV5-6 and TRBJ1-1, is DAGVTQSPTHLIKTRGQQVTLRCSPKSGHDTVSWYQQALGQGPQFIFQYYEEEERQRGNFPDRFSGHQFPNYSSELNVNALLLGDSALYLCASSLQGMGNTEAFFGQGTRLTVV.

CDR3 loop: CASSYSDYGDSNQPQHF. CDR3 coding DNA: TGTGCCAGCAGTTACTCGGATTACGGTGATAGCAATCAGCCCCAGCATTTT. The V gene is TRBV6-2 or TRBV6-3, the J gene TRBJ1-5; no reliable D call. From germline, CDR1 is MNHEY and CDR2 SVGEGT. The CDR3 covers 17 residues. V lost 0 bases and J 0 bases, leaving 12 bases between the germline ends.

J is TRBJ2-2 and V is TRBV4-1; tentative D call: TRBD2 (6 bases). CDR1 and CDR2 from the germline V gene are MGHRA and YSYEKL. CDR3 length equals 15 residues. Trimming removed 1 base from V and 6 bases from J, with 12 bases in between. The CDR3 sequence is CASSQVLASAGELFF. The CDR3 DNA reads TGCGCCAGCAGCCAAGTACTAGCTAGCGCCGGGGAGCTGTTTTTT.

The chain joins TRBV7-8 to TRBJ2-3; TRBD2 aligns across 13 bases. Unmatched junction bases numbered 12, after V lost 4 bases and J lost 2 bases. The CDR3 has 19 residues. The V gene's germline CDR1 is SGHVS and CDR2 FQNEAQ. This chain's CDR3 is CASSSGLAGRGTYTDTQYF. DNA of the CDR3: TGTGCCAGCAGCTCGGGACTAGCGGGAAGAGGGACTTACACAGATACGCAGTATTTT.

The genes are TRBV19 and TRBJ1-2, with D perhaps matching TRBD1 (5 bases). There are 14 residues in the CDR3. CDR1 is LNHDA and CDR2 is SQIVND in the germline V gene (reference sequence). The V gene lost 2 bases and the J gene lost 1 base, with 8 bases spanning the gap. CDR3 bases: TGTGCCAGTAGTATACTACAGGATAACTATGGCTACACCTTC. It specifies CASSILQDNYGYTF. Combining the CDR3 with reference TRBV19 and TRBJ1-2 gives the whole variable domain DGGITQSPKYLFRKEGQNVTLSCEQNLNHDAMYWYRQDPGQGLRLIYYSQIVNDFQKGDIAEGYSVSREKKESFPLTVTSAQKNPTAFYLCASSILQDNYGYTFGSGTRLTVV.

This clone occurred a few times. The gene calls are TRBV28 and TRBJ1-2; TRBD1 matches at 9 bases. The CDR3 length is 17 residues. CDR1 and CDR2 from the germline V gene are MDHEN and SYDVKM. With 4 bases clipped from V and 4 bases from J, the junction kept 13 bases outside the gene matches. The CDR3 DNA reads TGTGCCAGCAGTTCACCGGGACAGGGTTTCGGGTCCTATGGCTACACCTTC. Amino acids: CASSSPGQGFGSYGYTF.

The chain joins TRBV15 to TRBJ1-2, with TRBD1 matching 12 bases. Germline V gene sequence: CDR1 LNHNV, CDR2 YYDKDF (reference sequence). The CDR3 is 16 residues long. J lost 6 bases, V lost 0 bases, and 5 bases had no gene match. CDR3 protein: CATSRDGTGGVNGYTF. DNA for the CDR3: TGTGCCACCAGCAGAGATGGGACAGGGGGCGTAAATGGCTACACCTTC.

The V gene is TRBV7-9, the J gene TRBJ1-1; D is perhaps TRBD1 (6 bases). Trimming took off 2 bases at V and 5 bases at J, with 15 bases between the two ends. The CDR3 is made up of 15 amino acids. Germline assignment: CDR1 SEHNR and CDR2 FQNEAQ (reference sequence). This CDR3 reads CASSLWAGEETEAFF. CDR3 DNA sequence: TGTGCCAGCAGCTTATGGGCAGGGGAAGAGACTGAAGCTTTCTTT.

The V gene is TRBV9, the J gene TRBJ2-3; 8 bases are a match to TRBD2. CDR1 is SGDLS, CDR2 YYNGEE, per germline. Trimming removed 0 bases from V and 8 bases from J; junction bases left unmatched: 11. The CDR3 runs to 16 residues. CDR3 in amino acids: CASSVGPGLDVGTQYF. CDR3 sequence (DNA): TGTGCCAGCAGCGTAGGACCGGGACTAGATGTTGGTACGCAGTATTTT.

The chain joins TRBV7-9 to TRBJ1-5; the match to TRBD1 covers 8 bases. Germline-derived CDR1 and CDR2 are SEHNR and FQNEAQ (reference sequence). CDR3 length: 16 amino acids. Germline trimming cut 1 base from V and 4 bases from J; bases unmatched to any gene: 6. The CDR3 DNA sequence: TGTGCCAGCAGCTTAGACCGGGACAGGCTGAATCAGCCCCAGCATTTT. Protein sequence: CASSLDRDRLNQPQHF.

The V and J genes are TRBV4-1 and TRBJ1-6; 7 bases agree with TRBD1. V dropped 5 bases and J dropped 7; count of bases not matched to a gene: 14. CDR3 size: 17 residues. The germline CDR1 and CDR2 sequences are MGHRA and YSYEKL. CDR3 sequence reads: CASSVPKGTGDNSPLHF. CDR3 nucleotides: TGCGCCAGCAGCGTACCTAAGGGCACAGGGGACAATTCACCCCTCCACTTT.

This chain links TRBV5-1 with TRBJ2-2; 12 nucleotides align to TRBD2. V lost 7 bases to trimming and J lost 5 bases; unmatched junction nucleotides: 9. This CDR3 region has 16 residues. CDR1 and CDR2 from the germline V gene are SGHRS and YFSETQ. The CDR3 nucleotides are TGCGCCAGCCGCCTAGCGGGAGGGGGAGATACCGGGGAGCTGTTTTTT. The encoded protein is CASRLAGGGDTGELFF. Complete variable domain (other parts from reference TRBV5-1 and TRBJ2-2): KAGVTQTPRYLIKTRGQQVTLSCSPISGHRSVSWYQQTPGQGLQFLFEYFSETQRNKGNFPGRFSGRQFSNSRSEMNVSTLELGDSALYLCASRLAGGGDTGELFFGEGSRLTVL.

The rearrangement joins TRBV15 to TRBJ1-5; D is unresolved. The V end was cut by 0 bases, the J end by 0 bases, with 9 bases between. CDR1 and CDR2 (germline): LNHNV, YYDKDF (reference sequence). The CDR3 sequence is 16 residues long. The CDR3 region is CATSRDRENSNQPQHF. DNA of the CDR3: TGTGCCACCAGCAGAGATCGGGAAAATAGCAATCAGCCCCAGCATTTT.

In this sample, this clone turned up a few times. This sequence joins TRBV6-5 and TRBJ2-1; TRBD2 aligns across 9 bases. The length of the CDR3 is 13 residues. J gave up 7 bases and V 7 bases, and 5 bases lay outside the gene matches. The germline CDR1 and CDR2 sequences are MNHEY and SVGAGI. CDR3 protein: CASKRGARNEQFF. Written as DNA, the CDR3 is TGTGCCAGCAAGCGGGGGGCTAGGAATGAGCAGTTCTTC.

This clone has just one count. The chain is built from TRBV11-2 and TRBJ2-7, with 9 bases identical to TRBD1. This CDR3 is built from 15 residues. Germline CDR1 reads SGHAT; CDR2 reads FQNNGV. The junction had 10 bases not matched to a gene; V was cut back by 5 bases and J by 5 bases. This CDR3 is CASSTWGQGVDEQYV. CDR3 coding DNA: TGTGCCAGCAGCACCTGGGGACAGGGTGTAGACGAGCAGTACGTC.

The chain has TRBV18 and TRBJ2-4, with D maybe TRBD1 (5 bases). The germline CDR1 and CDR2 sequences are KGHSH and LQKENI. V gave up 6 bases and J gave up 7 bases, with 19 bases separating them. This CDR3 is 15 amino acids long. CDR3 protein: CASSPTPQAGNIQYF. DNA of the CDR3: TGTGCCAGCTCCCCCACCCCACAGGCAGGGAACATTCAGTACTTC. Full variable domain (rest looked up from reference TRBV18 and TRBJ2-4): NAGVMQNPRHLVRRRGQEARLRCSPMKGHSHVYWYRQLPEEGLKFMVYLQKENIIDESGMPKERFSAEFPKEGPSILRIQQVVRGDSAAYFCASSPTPQAGNIQYFGAGTRLSVL.

This chain's CDR3 is CASSSRLAGVTDTQYF. The CDR3 DNA is TGTGCCAGCAGCTCCAGACTAGCGGGAGTCACAGATACGCAGTATTTT. The J gene is TRBJ2-3, the V gene TRBV7-9, with 12 bases lining up with TRBD2. The J segment lost 2 bases and the V segment lost 4 bases, leaving 4 bases of the junction unmatched. Germline lookup yields CDR1 SEHNR and CDR2 FQNEAQ (reference sequence). The CDR3 runs to 16 residues.

The chain employs TRBV7-2 and TRBJ2-1, with D maybe TRBD2 (5 bases). The V end lost 1 base, the J end lost 7 bases, and 14 bases lay between the germline ends. The CDR3 runs 15 residues. Germline-derived CDR1 and CDR2 are SGHTA and FQGNSA. The DNA of the CDR3 is TGTGCCAGCAGCTTAGGCGGGCCTCGTTCGAATGAGCAGTTCTTC. Translating it yields CASSLGGPRSNEQFF.

The gene calls are TRBV6-2 or TRBV6-3 and TRBJ2-1; tentative D call: TRBD1 (8 bases). V gave up 2 bases and J gave up 8 bases, with 19 bases separating them. Germline values: CDR1 MNHEY, CDR2 SVGEGT. The CDR3 runs 16 residues. CDR3 sequence (DNA): TGTGCCAGCAGTTACCCGGACACAGGGGGGGGCGATGAGCAGTTCTTC. Translating gives CASSYPDTGGGDEQFF.

V usage is TRBV4-3 and J usage is TRBJ1-1; D is ambiguous. CDR1 and CDR2 (germline): LGHNA, YSLEER. V dropped 0 bases and J dropped 9 bases, with 8 bases sitting between them. The CDR3 extends over 12 amino acids. For the CDR3, the DNA is TGCGCCAGCAGCCAAGATTATGGTAAAGCTTTCTTT. Its translation is CASSQDYGKAFF.

The chain carries TRBV7-3 and TRBJ1-1; TRBD1 aligns across 7 bases. V shed 5 bases and J 1 base; nucleotides not matched to a gene: 7. The CDR3 spans 15 residues. Per the germline V gene, CDR1 is SGHTA and CDR2 is FQGTGA. The CDR3 DNA is TGTGCCAGCAGCCCCAGGGACAGTAAGAACACTGAAGCTTTCTTT. Protein: CASSPRDSKNTEAFF.

The V and J genes are TRBV6-6 and TRBJ1-5, with a possible D match to TRBD1 (6 bases). This CDR3 comprises 12 residues. CDR1 MNHNY and CDR2 SVGAGI come from the germline V gene (reference sequence). V was cut by 6 bases and J by 15 bases, with 18 bases left in between. CDR3 residues: CASSQTQGFWHF. The CDR3 DNA reads TGTGCCAGCAGCCAAACACAGGGATTTTGGCATTTT.

The rearrangement links TRBV7-8 to TRBJ2-5; the D is unclear. This CDR3 contains 13 residues. Germline V gene sequence: CDR1 SGHVS, CDR2 FQNEAQ. Trimming removed 0 bases at V and 1 base at J, with 3 bases between. CDR3 nucleotide sequence: TGTGCCAGCAGCTTAGCGTTCCAAGAGACCCAGTACTTC. Residues: CASSLAFQETQYF. Drawing the rest from reference TRBV7-8 and TRBJ2-5, the complete variable domain is GAGVSQSPRYKVAKRGQDVALRCDPISGHVSLFWYQQALGQGPEFLTYFQNEAQLDKSGLPSDRFFAERPEGSVSTLKIQRTQQEDSAVYLCASSLAFQETQYFGPGTRLLVL.